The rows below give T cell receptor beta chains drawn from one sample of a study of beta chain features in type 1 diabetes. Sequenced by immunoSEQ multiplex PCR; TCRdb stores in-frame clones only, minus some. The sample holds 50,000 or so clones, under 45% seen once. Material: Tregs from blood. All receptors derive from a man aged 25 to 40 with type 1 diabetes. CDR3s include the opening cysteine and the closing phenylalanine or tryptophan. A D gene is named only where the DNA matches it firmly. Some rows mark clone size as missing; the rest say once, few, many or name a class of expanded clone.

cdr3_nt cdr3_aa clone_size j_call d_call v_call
TGTGCCTTAGGGGAACTCTCCACAGATACGCAGTATTTT CALGELSTDTQYF - TRBJ2-3 - TRBV30
TGCAGCGTCTCCTCCTACAGGGTGCAGGAGGACACTGAAGCTTTCTTT CSVSSYRVQEDTEAFF few TRBJ1-1 - TRBV29-1
TGTGCCAGCAGCTTATCCGGGCTCGGGAGGGGAAAGACGGACACCATATATTTT CASSLSGLGRGKTDTIYF - TRBJ1-3 - TRBV7-9
TGTGCCAGCAGCACAGGGGGCCGGACCGGGGAGCTGTTTTTT CASSTGGRTGELFF few TRBJ2-2 TRBD1 TRBV7-2
TGTGCCACCAGCAGAGGACAAGGCGGGGAGCTGTTTTTT CATSRGQGGELFF - TRBJ2-2 - TRBV15
TGTGCCAGCTCACCGGGGTCCCAGGGGGCACAAAGCAATCAGCCCCAGCATTTT CASSPGSQGAQSNQPQHF - TRBJ1-5 TRBD1 TRBV18
TGTGCCAGCAGCCCAGGGGGCAATGAGCAGTTCTTC CASSPGGNEQFF - TRBJ2-1 TRBD1 TRBV7-9
TGTGCCAGCAGCTTAGCAGGGGGGAACACTGAAGCTTTCTTT CASSLAGGNTEAFF few TRBJ1-1 - TRBV7-9
TGTGCCAGCAGTTACCGTAGCGACGAGCAGTACTTC CASSYRSDEQYF - TRBJ2-7 - TRBV6-6
TGTGCCAGCAGTTTGCCACCAAAGGGGGATCAGCCCCAGCATTTT CASSLPPKGDQPQHF few TRBJ1-5 - TRBV28
TGTGCCAGCACCATAGGGGTGTGGACAGACTCAGCTTTCTTT CASTIGVWTDSAFF few TRBJ1-1 - TRBV6-1
TGTGCCAGCAGCCTTGACAGGGTCTATGGCTACACCTTC CASSLDRVYGYTF - TRBJ1-2 TRBD1 TRBV7-9
TGTGCCAGCAGTCATTGGGGGCGAGGGAACACTGAAGCTTTCTTT CASSHWGRGNTEAFF - TRBJ1-1 - TRBV27
TGTGCCAGCAGTGATTTGAAGGGGTCCGGGGAGCTGTTTTTT CASSDLKGSGELFF few TRBJ2-2 - TRBV2
TGTGCCAGCTCAACAGGATTTACCTACGAGCAGTACTTC CASSTGFTYEQYF - TRBJ2-7 - TRBV18
TGTGCCAGCAGCTTGGGACAGCTTCAAGAGACCCAGTACTTC CASSLGQLQETQYF few TRBJ2-5 - TRBV5-4
TGCGCCAGCAGCTTGGGTTACGGTAATGAAAAACTGTTTTTT CASSLGYGNEKLFF few TRBJ1-4 - TRBV5-1
TGTGCCACCGTAGCGGTTTACATCACAGATACGCAGTATTTT CATVAVYITDTQYF - TRBJ2-3 - TRBV2
TGTGCCAGCAGTTACAGCGGGAGCTCCTACGAGCAGTACTTC CASSYSGSSYEQYF - TRBJ2-7 TRBD2 TRBV6-5
TGTGCCAGCAGCTTTAGCGATTACGAGCAGTACTTC CASSFSDYEQYF - TRBJ2-7 - TRBV7-9
TGTGCCAGCAGCCCCCGGGACAGGAACACCGGGGAGCTGTTTTTT CASSPRDRNTGELFF once TRBJ2-2 TRBD1 TRBV4-2
TGTGCCAGCAGTTACTCCACAGGGGTTAGCTACGAGCAGTACTTC CASSYSTGVSYEQYF few TRBJ2-7 TRBD1 TRBV6-5
TGTGCCAGCAAGACGGGCTCCTACGAGCAGTACTTC CASKTGSYEQYF few TRBJ2-7 - TRBV6-5
TGTGCCAGTAGACTCCTAGACAGGGAAAATCAGCCCCAGCATTTT CASRLLDRENQPQHF - TRBJ1-5 TRBD1 TRBV19
TGCAGCGCTGACAGGGCAAACACCGGGGAGCTGTTTTTT CSADRANTGELFF few TRBJ2-2 TRBD1 TRBV29-1
TGCGCCAGCAGCTTGGTGCTAGCGGGAGTATGGAAGGAGACCCAGTACTTC CASSLVLAGVWKETQYF - TRBJ2-5 TRBD2 TRBV5-1
TGTGCCAGCCGTTCAGGGTGGGTAGACAATGAGCAGTTCTTC CASRSGWVDNEQFF - TRBJ2-1 - TRBV6-1
TGTGCCAGCAGTGAATTGGGGGGAACCTACGAGCAGTACTTC CASSELGGTYEQYF - TRBJ2-7 - TRBV25-1
TGTGCCAGCAGTTATACAGGGACCGGTAGAGAGGAGCAGTACTTC CASSYTGTGREEQYF - TRBJ2-7 - TRBV28
TGTGCCAGCAGCCGCCAAGGATCAAGCGATGAGCAGTTCTTC CASSRQGSSDEQFF - TRBJ2-1 - TRBV5-5
TGTGCCAGCAGTTTACTCCGACAGGCCCCTAATGAAAAACTGTTTTTT CASSLLRQAPNEKLFF medium-sized TRBJ1-4 - TRBV28
TGCGCCAGCAGCTGGGGACAGGTTCGATCCTACGAGCAGTACTTC CASSWGQVRSYEQYF - TRBJ2-7 TRBD1 TRBV5-1
TGTGCCAGCAGGTCTCCGGCCGGGACAATGAACACTGAAGCTTTCTTT CASRSPAGTMNTEAFF few TRBJ1-1 - TRBV7-2
TGTGCCAGCAGCCAAGGGACTCTTAGCCCCTATGGCTACACCTTC CASSQGTLSPYGYTF few TRBJ1-2 - TRBV4-2
TGTGCCAGCAGCGGACAGTACAACACTGAAGCTTTCTTT CASSGQYNTEAFF - TRBJ1-1 - TRBV5-5
TGTGCCAGCAGCCGGGCGCGCACAGATACGCAGTATTTT CASSRARTDTQYF few TRBJ2-3 - TRBV14
TGTGCCAGCAGCTCCGGGACAGGGGTGAGCAATGAGCAGTTCTTC CASSSGTGVSNEQFF - TRBJ2-1 TRBD1 TRBV7-9
TGTGCCAGCAGCATCTCCGGGACTAGGAACACCGGGGAGCTGTTTTTT CASSISGTRNTGELFF few TRBJ2-2 TRBD2 TRBV9
TGTGCCAGTAGTTCATTCCCACGGAGGGCGGGCACAGATACGCAGTATTTT CASSSFPRRAGTDTQYF few TRBJ2-3 - TRBV19
TGTGCCAGCAGCCCAGGAGTGGGGAGAGCGGCCAAAAACATTCAGTACTTC CASSPGVGRAAKNIQYF - TRBJ2-4 - TRBV7-8
TGTGCCAGCAGTAACAACTCCCCGGGGAACGAGCAGTACTTC CASSNNSPGNEQYF - TRBJ2-7 - TRBV2